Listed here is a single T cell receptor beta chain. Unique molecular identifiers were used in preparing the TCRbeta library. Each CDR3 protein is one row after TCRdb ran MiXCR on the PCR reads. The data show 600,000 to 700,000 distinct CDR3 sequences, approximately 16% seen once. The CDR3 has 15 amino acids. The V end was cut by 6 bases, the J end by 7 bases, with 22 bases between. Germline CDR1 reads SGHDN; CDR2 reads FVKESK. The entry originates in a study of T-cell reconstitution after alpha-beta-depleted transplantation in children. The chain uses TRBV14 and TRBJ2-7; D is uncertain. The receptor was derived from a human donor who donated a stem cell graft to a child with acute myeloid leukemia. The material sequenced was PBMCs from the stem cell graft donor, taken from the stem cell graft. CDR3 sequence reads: CASSFNAPPLGEQYV. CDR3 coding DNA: TGTGCCAGCAGTTTCAACGCCCCTCCTTTGGGGGAGCAGTACGTC.